The clone carrying this T cell receptor beta chain was detected many times. Its matching antigen is unknown. Germline values: CDR1 SGHTA, CDR2 FQGNSA. V lost 0 bases to trimming and J lost 7 bases; unmatched junction nucleotides: 6. The CDR3 loop spans 15 amino acids. The sample originates from a study of CD8 T cells in ankylosing spondylitis. Quantitative barcoded 5'-RACE was used to prepare TCR beta libraries. TCRdb redid the calling of the 5' RACE reads with MiXCR, one entry per CDR3 protein. The sample carries some 840,000 distinct CDR3 sequences, about 10% recorded once. Broader study findings: A subset of motif variants has previously been described in the synovial fluid and blood of reactive arthritis. Roughly eight highly homologous variants made up a TCR beta motif that seemed to typify ankylosing spondylitis blood. Matched ankylosing spondylitis synovial fluid reportedly showed significant enrichment of disease-linked clones.

The receptor's source is a male donor with ankylosing spondylitis. Material for sequencing was blood, either unsorted or a sorted T cell fraction (not recorded which). The V and J genes are TRBV7-2 and TRBJ2-7; 10 bases are a match to TRBD2. The CDR3 sequence is CASSLALAGVGEQYF. The CDR3 nucleotides read TGTGCCAGCAGCTTAGCGCTAGCGGGAGTTGGGGAGCAGTACTTC. The whole variable domain, filled in from reference TRBV7-2 and TRBJ2-7, reads GAGVSQSPSNKVTEKGKDVELRCDPISGHTALYWYRQSLGQGLEFLIYFQGNSAPDKSGLPSDRFSAERTGGSVSTLTIQRTQQEDSAVYLCASSLALAGVGEQYFGPGTRLTVT.